The 14 T cell receptor beta chains below all came from one sample that was sequenced in a study of blood T cell repertoires in COVID-19. Only in-frame clones appear in the TCRdb table, and some are missing; sequencing was by immunoSEQ multiplex PCR. The table includes under 250,000 clones, approximately 80% detected once. The sequenced sample was peripheral blood. These receptors were taken from a man aged 35-49 years with acute or convalescent COVID-19.

The count of this clone is one. This chain joins TRBV7-7 and TRBJ2-2; TRBD2 matches 16 bases. V lost 3 bases to trimming and J lost 6 bases; unmatched junction nucleotides: 1. The CDR3 spans 16 residues. Looked up from germline, CDR1 is SSHAT and CDR2 is FNYEAQ (reference sequence). The CDR3 loop is CASSLGLAGGPGELFF. The CDR3 nucleotides read TGTGCCAGCAGCTTGGGACTAGCGGGAGGGCCCGGGGAGCTGTTTTTT.

The V and J genes are TRBV9 and TRBJ2-5; D uncertain. V was cut by 0 bases and J by 0 bases, with 6 bases left in between. The CDR3 covers 14 residues. The germline gives CDR1 SGDLS, CDR2 YYNGEE. CDR3 sequence reads: CASSVGRYQETQYF. The CDR3 region has the DNA TGTGCCAGCAGCGTAGGCAGGTACCAAGAGACCCAGTACTTC.

This chain links TRBV29-1 with TRBJ2-1, with 11 bases that match TRBD2. This CDR3 region has 17 residues. With 0 bases clipped from V and 7 bases from J, the junction kept 11 bases outside the gene matches. Germline CDR1 reads SQVTM; CDR2 reads ANQGSEA. The CDR3 nucleotides are TGCAGCGTTGAAGAGAACCCTCTAGCGGGAGGCAAGAATGAGCAGTTCTTC. Protein sequence: CSVEENPLAGGKNEQFF.

V is TRBV5-5 and J is TRBJ1-5; maybe TRBD1 (6 bases). Looked up from germline, CDR1 is SGHKS and CDR2 is YYEKEE (reference sequence). This CDR3 contains 15 residues. V lost 5 bases and J 2 bases, leaving 14 bases between the germline ends. This CDR3 is CASSSIGGGNQPQHF. The CDR3 nucleotides are TGTGCCAGCAGTTCCATAGGGGGAGGCAATCAGCCCCAGCATTTT.

The chain couples TRBV6-4 to TRBJ2-7; 8 nucleotides align to TRBD2. J gave up 0 bases and V 2 bases, and 6 bases lay outside the gene matches. Germline CDR1 MRHNA, CDR2 SNTAGT. CDR3 size: 16 residues. The CDR3 loop reads CASSDPLAASSYEQYF. DNA for the CDR3: TGTGCCAGCAGTGACCCACTAGCGGCGTCCTCCTACGAGCAGTACTTC.

In this sample, this clone turned up once. The gene calls are TRBV29-1 and TRBJ2-5, with 7 bases aligning to TRBD2. V was clipped by 7 bases and J by 1 base; unmatched bases: 6. Germline V lookup: CDR1 SQVTM, CDR2 ANQGSEA. This CDR3 contains 13 residues. In nucleotides, the CDR3 is TGCAGCGGAAAGACTAGCTTCCAAGAGACCCAGTACTTC. It translates to CSGKTSFQETQYF.

This clone was picked up a small number of times. The chain combines TRBV10-3 with TRBJ2-1, with 8 bases lining up with TRBD2. The CDR3 length is 13 residues. The V gene end was trimmed by 5 bases and the J gene end by 6 bases; junction bases not matched to a gene: 3. The V gene's germline CDR1 is ENHRY and CDR2 SYGVKD. The CDR3 DNA follows: TGTGCCATCAGTCGGACTAGCAGCAATGAGCAGTTCTTC. As protein: CAISRTSSNEQFF.

This sequence joins TRBV5-1 and TRBJ2-1; 8 nucleotides agree with TRBD2. CDR1 and CDR2 from the germline V gene are SGHRS and YFSETQ. The V and J ends lost 3 bases and 4 bases, in that order; junction bases with no gene match: 9. The CDR3 extends over 16 amino acids. This chain's CDR3 is CASSSLAGLQYNEQFF. CDR3 coding DNA: TGCGCCAGCAGCTCCCTAGCGGGCTTACAATACAATGAGCAGTTCTTC.

This chain connects TRBV18 to TRBJ1-5, with 10 bases matching TRBD1. Germline V CDR1 and CDR2: KGHSH, LQKENI. Germline trimming cut 4 bases from V and 4 bases from J; bases unmatched to any gene: 1. The CDR3 loop spans 14 amino acids. CDR3 nucleotide sequence: TGTGCCAGCTCACAGGACAGGGGGAATCAGCCCCAGCATTTT. This encodes CASSQDRGNQPQHF.

This clone was picked up a small number of times. V gene TRBV28 combines with J gene TRBJ2-2, with 9 bases matching TRBD1. This CDR3 has 16 residues. Germline loops: CDR1 MDHEN, CDR2 SYDVKM. The junction had 9 bases not matched to a gene; V was cut back by 6 bases and J by 4 bases. The CDR3 region has the DNA TGTGCCAGCAGACGTTCCGGGACAGGGACCACCGGGGAGCTGTTTTTT. Protein sequence: CASRRSGTGTTGELFF. Filled out from reference TRBV28 and TRBJ2-2, the complete variable domain reads DVKVTQSSRYLVKRTGEKVFLECVQDMDHENMFWYRQDPGLGLRLIYFSYDVKMKEKGDIPEGYSVSREKKERFSLILESASTNQTSMYLCASRRSGTGTTGELFFGEGSRLTVL.

The CDR3 loop reads CASSLVTVSYNEQFF. DNA of the CDR3: TGTGCCAGCAGCTTAGTCACAGTATCCTACAATGAGCAGTTCTTC. The rearrangement links TRBV11-1 to TRBJ2-1; D ambiguous. Per the germline V gene, CDR1 is SGHAT and CDR2 is FQDESV (reference sequence). The CDR3 totals 15 residues. Trimming cost V 1 base and J 1 base, with 8 bases left between them.

The CDR3 spells CASRSGTGGTNSPLHF. CDR3 in DNA: TGTGCCAGTAGATCCGGGACAGGGGGCACAAATTCACCCCTCCACTTT. The V call is TRBV19, the J call TRBJ1-6, with 12 bases identical to TRBD1. Germline values: CDR1 LNHDA, CDR2 SQIVND (reference sequence). Losses at the gene ends were 6 bases for V and 7 bases for J; bases not matched to a gene: 7. The CDR3 extends over 16 amino acids.

The chain recombines TRBV27 with TRBJ2-1; TRBD2 agrees at 12 bases. J was trimmed by 0 bases and V by 8 bases; bases with no gene match: 8. This CDR3 comprises 17 residues. Germline V CDR1 and CDR2: MNHEY, SMNVEV (reference sequence). The CDR3 region is CASGLSGLAGSYNEQFF. CDR3 in DNA: TGTGCCAGCGGATTATCGGGACTAGCGGGCTCCTACAATGAGCAGTTCTTC.

This chain uses TRBV7-8 with TRBJ1-1, with D possibly being TRBD1 (5 bases). CDR1 and CDR2 (germline): SGHVS, FQNEAQ. The germline V and J ends were trimmed by 6 bases and 5 bases, with 16 bases remaining between them. The CDR3 runs to 14 residues. DNA of the CDR3: TGTGCCAGCAGTCTAGGGGATGTCGGGACTGAAGCTTTCTTT. Protein product: CASSLGDVGTEAFF.